This passage covers 15 T cell receptor beta chains from one sample sequenced in a study of shared clonotypes between healthy human individuals. TCRdb's table, derived via immunoSEQ multiplex PCR, lists solely in-frame clones and lacks some. The sample has 1.4 million to 1.5 million clones, roughly 96% seen once. Sequencing input: naive CD4+ T cells sorted from blood. Subset indicated: CD45RA+ positively selected. The source of these receptors is a young man in good health.

The chain is built from TRBV6-6 and TRBJ2-7; TRBD1 agrees at 8 bases. Germline V gene data show CDR1 as MNHNY and CDR2 as SVGAGI (reference sequence). The CDR3 totals 13 residues. Germline trimming cut 7 bases from V and 1 base from J; bases unmatched to any gene: 3. CDR3 nucleotide sequence: TGTGCCAGCAACGACAGGGGATCCTACGAGCAGTACTTC. The encoded protein is CASNDRGSYEQYF.

This clone was detected a few times. This chain links TRBV29-1 with TRBJ2-2; perhaps TRBD2 as D (6 bases). Germline V gives CDR1 SQVTM, CDR2 ANQGSEA. Trimming removed 7 bases from V and 5 bases from J, with 14 bases in between. The CDR3 loop spans 13 amino acids. CDR3 protein: CSGHQGGTGELFF. The DNA of the CDR3 is TGCAGCGGCCATCAGGGAGGTACCGGGGAGCTGTTTTTT.

V usage is TRBV6-1 and J usage is TRBJ2-6, with 7 bases aligning to TRBD1. The CDR3 runs 14 residues. The V segment lost 6 bases and the J segment 4 bases; nucleotides outside the gene matches: 3. Germline V gives CDR1 MNHNS, CDR2 SASEGT. The CDR3 sequence is CASSLGQGANVLTF. In DNA, the CDR3 is TGTGCCAGCAGCCTGGGACAGGGGGCCAACGTCCTGACTTTC.

V usage is TRBV28 and J usage is TRBJ1-5; D unclear. Trimming took off 6 bases at V and 7 bases at J, with 7 bases between the two ends. Germline CDR1 MDHEN, CDR2 SYDVKM. The CDR3 spans 11 residues. The CDR3 sequence: CASSHEQPQHF. The CDR3 DNA sequence: TGTGCCAGCAGCCACGAACAGCCCCAGCATTTT.

In DNA form, the CDR3 reads TGTGCCACCGAGAAGGGAGGGCCCTTGGAACAGCAGTTCTTC. Protein product: CATEKGGPLEQQFF. This chain links TRBV6-1 with TRBJ2-1; 7 bases agree with TRBD2. The CDR3 is 14 amino acids. Per the germline V gene, CDR1 is MNHNS and CDR2 is SASEGT. V gave up 10 bases and J gave up 11 bases; unmatched junction bases: 17.

In its sample, this clone was seen once. The V gene is TRBV9, the J gene TRBJ1-2; D not certain. The germline V gene encodes CDR1 SGDLS and CDR2 YYNGEE. With 3 bases removed from V and 7 bases from J, the gap between germline ends came to 19 bases. The CDR3 is 15 residues long. In nucleotides, the CDR3 is TGTGCCAGCAGCGGCTGGGTCAATCGGCGGAGTGGCTACACCTTC. Amino acid sequence: CASSGWVNRRSGYTF.

The chain recombines TRBV18 with TRBJ2-7; D remains unclear. The V and J ends lost 2 bases and 7 bases respectively, with 15 bases between them. Germline V gene sequence: CDR1 KGHSH, CDR2 LQKENI. The CDR3 spans 14 residues. CDR3: CASSPIGRVEEQYF. The DNA of the CDR3 is TGTGCCAGCTCACCAATCGGAAGGGTCGAGGAGCAGTACTTC.

The V call is TRBV5-1, the J call TRBJ2-1; 11 nucleotides match TRBD2. The ends lost 4 bases at V and 8 bases at J; junction bases unmatched: 11. This CDR3 has 16 amino acids. Germline V gives CDR1 SGHRS, CDR2 YFSETQ. CDR3: CASSLPTSGTTDEQFF. CDR3 nucleotides: TGCGCCAGCAGCCTACCGACTAGCGGGACTACCGATGAGCAGTTCTTC.

The CDR3 protein is CASGGGWAREQYF. The CDR3 DNA is TGTGCCAGCGGGGGGGGATGGGCGCGCGAGCAGTACTTC. This rearrangement joins TRBV6-9 to TRBJ2-7; 7 nucleotides match TRBD2. The length of the CDR3 is 13 residues. J was trimmed by 6 bases and V by 8 bases; bases with no gene match: 10. CDR1 and CDR2 (germline): MNHGY, SVAAGI.

This chain connects TRBV4-1 to TRBJ2-5; D is tentatively TRBD1 or TRBD2 (6 bases each). CDR3 size: 15 residues. Trimming took off 0 bases at V and 5 bases at J, with 13 bases between the two ends. The germline gives CDR1 MGHRA, CDR2 YSYEKL. CDR3 coding DNA: TGCGCCAGCAGCCAAGAGGGGGGCAGCGGGGAGACCCAGTACTTC. Residues: CASSQEGGSGETQYF.

Concerning this clone itself: Other DNA variants within this sample encode the same CDR3. The chain links TRBV15 to TRBJ2-5, with TRBD1 identical over 9 bases. Germline CDR1 reads LNHNV; CDR2 reads YYDKDF (reference sequence). Trimming cost V 1 base and J 2 bases; bases outside gene matches: 2. The length of the CDR3 is 15 residues. CDR3 DNA: TGTGCCACCAGCAGAGCGGGACAGGGACAAGAGACCCAGTACTTC. This sequence encodes CATSRAGQGQETQYF.

The chain uses TRBV5-1 and TRBJ2-1; tentative D call: TRBD2 (6 bases). Germline assignment: CDR1 SGHRS and CDR2 YFSETQ. Trimming removed 3 bases at V and 0 bases at J, with 10 bases between. CDR3 length: 15 amino acids. CDR3 in DNA: TGCGCCAGCAGCTCGAGACTAGACTCCTACAATGAGCAGTTCTTC. Translating gives CASSSRLDSYNEQFF.

The V and J genes are TRBV7-9 and TRBJ2-7; D is possibly TRBD1 (5 bases). This CDR3 contains 12 residues. V lost 1 base and J lost 5, with 6 bases in between. The germline CDR1 and CDR2 sequences are SEHNR and FQNEAQ (reference sequence). CDR3 sequence (DNA): TGTGCCAGCAGCTTAGTGGGGCACGAGCAGTACTTC. Residues: CASSLVGHEQYF.

Points on this clone: Distinct nucleotide sequences in the sample also encode this CDR3. The V gene is TRBV6-5, the J gene TRBJ1-3, with D hard to call. The V gene's germline CDR1 is MNHEY and CDR2 SVGAGI. Trimming removed 2 bases from V and 2 bases from J, with 10 bases in between. The CDR3 has 15 amino acids. The chain's CDR3 is CASSYRPGAGNTIYF. CDR3 sequence (DNA): TGTGCCAGCAGTTACCGCCCGGGAGCTGGAAACACCATATATTTT.

Here the CDR3 reads CASSSRGASEAFF. CDR3 coding DNA: TGTGCCAGCAGCTCCAGGGGGGCGTCTGAAGCTTTCTTT. The rearrangement joins TRBV11-2 to TRBJ1-1, with TRBD1 matching over 7 bases. The CDR3 is made up of 13 amino acids. Germline trimming cut 4 bases from V and 6 bases from J; bases unmatched to any gene: 5. The germline gives CDR1 SGHAT, CDR2 FQNNGV.